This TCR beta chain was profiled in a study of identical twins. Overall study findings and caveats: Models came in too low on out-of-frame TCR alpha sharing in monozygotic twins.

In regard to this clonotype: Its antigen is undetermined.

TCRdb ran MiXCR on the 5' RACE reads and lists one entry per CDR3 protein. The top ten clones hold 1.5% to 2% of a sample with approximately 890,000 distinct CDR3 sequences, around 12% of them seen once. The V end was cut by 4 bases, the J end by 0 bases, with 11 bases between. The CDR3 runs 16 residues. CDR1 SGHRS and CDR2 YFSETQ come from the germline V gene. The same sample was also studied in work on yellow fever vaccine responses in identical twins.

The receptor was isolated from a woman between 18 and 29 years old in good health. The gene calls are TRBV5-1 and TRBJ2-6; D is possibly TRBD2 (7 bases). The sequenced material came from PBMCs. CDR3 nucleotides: TGCGCCAGCAGCCCGGGGGGCAACTCTGGGGCCAACGTCCTGACTTTC. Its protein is CASSPGGNSGANVLTF.